Below, one TCR beta chain is given with its context. What it recognizes is unknown. The sample originates from a study of TIL therapy for anti-PD-1-resistant metastatic lung cancer. Notes on the study in general: The cohort had more treatment-naive, never-smoker and oncogene-addicted patients than typical.

This sample's time point: pre-treatment sample, taken before nivolumab and TIL therapy. The tumor samples were excised metastases, mostly pleural nodules or supraclavicular lymph nodes. Tumors were harvested before any PD-1/PD-L1 blockade. Trimming took 8 bases from V and 4 from J; bases not matched to a gene: 5. The germline gives CDR1 LGHNT, CDR2 FRNRAP. The CDR3 sequence is 13 residues long. Sequencing used immunoSEQ v3. Repertoires were generated with immunoSEQ multiplex PCR, while TCRdb's copy carries only in-frame clones and drops some. The table records some 5,200 clones, 64% of them present only once.

The sequence derives from a man in his 70s with non-small cell lung cancer. The V call is TRBV12-5, the J call TRBJ2-1; 7 positions agree with TRBD2. The sample here was tumor tissue, taken at baseline. CDR3 sequence (DNA): TGTGCTAGTAGCGGGACCCTATACAATGAGCAGTTCTTC. It translates to CASSGTLYNEQFF.